These T cell receptor beta chains were read from a single sample in a study of shared clonotypes between healthy human individuals. Clones were sequenced by immunoSEQ multiplex PCR, and TCRdb holds only the in-frame ones, with some missing. This table has some 1,100,000 clones, 70% to 80% appearing once. Material: memory CD4+ T cells from PBMCs. These receptors all stem from a young man in good health. Some clones in this sample may be carry-over from other donors' samples. Both conserved end residues are part of each CDR3. The D gene is left open where the match is weak. Not every row has a clone size; where given, it reads once, few, many or a size class.

clone_size: NA
v_call: TRBV5-4
d_call: TRBD1
j_call: TRBJ1-4
cdr3_nt: TGTGCCAGCAGCTTACAGGGGGCAACTAATGAAAAACTGTTTTTT
cdr3_aa: CASSLQGATNEKLFF

clone_size: NA
v_call: TRBV6-5
d_call: TRBD2
j_call: TRBJ2-5
cdr3_nt: TGTGCCAGCAGTTATTCCGGGACTAGCGGGAGTAGGGCCCAGTACTTC
cdr3_aa: CASSYSGTSGSRAQYF

clone_size: few
v_call: TRBV15
d_call: NA
j_call: TRBJ2-5
cdr3_nt: TGTGCCACCAGCAGAGAGGAGACCCAGTACTTC
cdr3_aa: CATSREETQYF

clone_size: NA
v_call: TRBV27
d_call: TRBD1
j_call: TRBJ1-2
cdr3_nt: TGTGCCAGCAGTCTCCTGGGACAGATGAACTATGGCTACACCTTC
cdr3_aa: CASSLLGQMNYGYTF

clone_size: NA
v_call: TRBV10-3
d_call: NA
j_call: TRBJ2-3
cdr3_nt: TGTGCCATCAGTGTTTCGGGACGACAGCGGGATACGCAGTATTTT
cdr3_aa: CAISVSGRQRDTQYF

clone_size: once
v_call: TRBV11-2
d_call: NA
j_call: TRBJ2-1
cdr3_nt: TGTGCCAGCAGCTCCCGACTAGGACCCTACAATGAGCAGTTCTTC
cdr3_aa: CASSSRLGPYNEQFF

clone_size: once
v_call: TRBV7-2
d_call: TRBD1
j_call: TRBJ1-2
cdr3_nt: TGTGCCAGCAGCTTGGGACAGGGTTTAGGCTACACCTTC
cdr3_aa: CASSLGQGLGYTF

clone_size: few
v_call: TRBV30
d_call: NA
j_call: TRBJ2-2
cdr3_nt: TGTGCCTGGAGTGTAACGCAGGGGGAGCTGTTTTTT
cdr3_aa: CAWSVTQGELFF

clone_size: NA
v_call: TRBV5-1
d_call: TRBD1
j_call: TRBJ2-5
cdr3_nt: TGCGCCAGCAGCGGAGGGACAGGGGGCGGGGAGACCCAGTACTTC
cdr3_aa: CASSGGTGGGETQYF

clone_size: NA
v_call: TRBV30
d_call: NA
j_call: TRBJ2-5
cdr3_nt: TGTGCTTCGGGACCGCAACAAGAGACCCAGTACTTC
cdr3_aa: CASGPQQETQYF

clone_size: NA
v_call: TRBV6-5
d_call: NA
j_call: TRBJ2-5
cdr3_nt: TGTGCCAGCACCCGTACAGGGAACCAGTACTTC
cdr3_aa: CASTRTGNQYF

clone_size: NA
v_call: TRBV5-1
d_call: TRBD2
j_call: TRBJ2-1
cdr3_nt: TGCGCCAGCAGGCGGGAGACTTTCAATGAGCAGTTCTTC
cdr3_aa: CASRRETFNEQFF

clone_size: few
v_call: TRBV19
d_call: TRBD1
j_call: TRBJ1-2
cdr3_nt: TGTGCCAGTAGTACTCACGGGACAGCTAACTATGGCTACACCTTC
cdr3_aa: CASSTHGTANYGYTF

clone_size: NA
v_call: TRBV6-5
d_call: NA
j_call: TRBJ2-2
cdr3_nt: TGTGCCAGCAGTTATGGATTTAACGGGGAGCTGTTTTTT
cdr3_aa: CASSYGFNGELFF

clone_size: NA
v_call: TRBV6-6
d_call: NA
j_call: TRBJ1-1
cdr3_nt: TGTGCCAGCAGCAGGGAGACTCAAAGGGGTGAAGCTTTCTTT
cdr3_aa: CASSRETQRGEAFF

clone_size: NA
v_call: TRBV6-1
d_call: TRBD2
j_call: TRBJ2-4
cdr3_nt: TGTGCCAGCAGTGGCCCTGTGGGAGGGGCCAAAAACATTCAGTACTTC
cdr3_aa: CASSGPVGGAKNIQYF

clone_size: few
v_call: TRBV11-2
d_call: NA
j_call: TRBJ1-4
cdr3_nt: TGTGCCAGCAGCTTAGGTTCGTCGGTGGAGGAAAAACTGTTTTTT
cdr3_aa: CASSLGSSVEEKLFF

clone_size: NA
v_call: TRBV9
d_call: NA
j_call: TRBJ2-2
cdr3_nt: TGTGCCAGCAGCCGGGACACCTCGAACACCGGGGAGCTGTTTTTT
cdr3_aa: CASSRDTSNTGELFF

clone_size: NA
v_call: TRBV30
d_call: NA
j_call: TRBJ2-5
cdr3_nt: TGTGCCTGGAGTCTAAAAGAGACCCAGTACTTC
cdr3_aa: CAWSLKETQYF

clone_size: NA
v_call: TRBV30
d_call: NA
j_call: TRBJ2-5
cdr3_nt: TGTGCCTGGAGCCCTGGGAGCGAAGAGACCCAGTACTTC
cdr3_aa: CAWSPGSEETQYF

clone_size: NA
v_call: TRBV5-1
d_call: NA
j_call: TRBJ1-1
cdr3_nt: TGCGCCAGCAGCCAAGGGGGTCAGACTGAAGCTTTCTTT
cdr3_aa: CASSQGGQTEAFF

clone_size: NA
v_call: TRBV7-2
d_call: NA
j_call: TRBJ1-3
cdr3_nt: TGTGCCAGCAGTCCTACCAGTGGAAACACCATATATTTT
cdr3_aa: CASSPTSGNTIYF

clone_size: NA
v_call: TRBV7-2
d_call: TRBD1
j_call: TRBJ2-3
cdr3_nt: TGTGCCAGCAGCAGAACAGGGGGAGGCACAGATACGCAGTATTTT
cdr3_aa: CASSRTGGGTDTQYF

clone_size: NA
v_call: TRBV6-5
d_call: TRBD2
j_call: TRBJ2-5
cdr3_nt: TGTGCCAGCAGTTACGCCGCACTAGCGGGGTCGGAGACCCAGTACTTC
cdr3_aa: CASSYAALAGSETQYF

clone_size: NA
v_call: TRBV7-3
d_call: NA
j_call: TRBJ1-1
cdr3_nt: TGTGCCAGCAGCTTAGCGGTCGACACTGAAGCTTTCTTT
cdr3_aa: CASSLAVDTEAFF

clone_size: few
v_call: TRBV7-3
d_call: TRBD2
j_call: TRBJ2-1
cdr3_nt: TGTGCCAGCAGTCAAGCGGGGCCCAACAATGAGCAGTTCTTC
cdr3_aa: CASSQAGPNNEQFF

clone_size: NA
v_call: TRBV7-8
d_call: TRBD2
j_call: TRBJ2-1
cdr3_nt: TGTGCCAGCAGCTTAGCGGGACTAGCGGGAATAAGCTCCTACAATGAGCAGTTCTTC
cdr3_aa: CASSLAGLAGISSYNEQFF

clone_size: NA
v_call: TRBV27
d_call: NA
j_call: TRBJ1-1
cdr3_nt: TGTGCCAGCAGTTTATCAGGGCGGCCCGGGGACACTCAAGCTTTCTTT
cdr3_aa: CASSLSGRPGDTQAFF

clone_size: NA
v_call: TRBV19
d_call: NA
j_call: TRBJ1-1
cdr3_nt: TGTGCCAGTAGTCTTGGGGGCTTGTTTTCTGAAGCTTTCTTT
cdr3_aa: CASSLGGLFSEAFF

clone_size: NA
v_call: TRBV5-1
d_call: NA
j_call: TRBJ1-1
cdr3_nt: TGCGCCAGCGCGGAACAGCTCCAGGGGTCAATGAACACTGAAGCTTTCTTT
cdr3_aa: CASAEQLQGSMNTEAFF

clone_size: NA
v_call: TRBV6-1
d_call: NA
j_call: TRBJ2-3
cdr3_nt: TGTGCCAGCAGTGTCATCCGGGGGATAATAATAGATACGCAGTATTTT
cdr3_aa: CASSVIRGIIIDTQYF

clone_size: NA
v_call: TRBV5-6
d_call: TRBD1
j_call: TRBJ2-5
cdr3_nt: TGTGCCAGCAGCTTGGCCGGGACAGAACAAGAGACCCAGTACTTC
cdr3_aa: CASSLAGTEQETQYF

clone_size: NA
v_call: TRBV29-1
d_call: TRBD1
j_call: TRBJ2-3
cdr3_nt: TGCAGCGTGGGACAGGTCTGGCGAACTTCTAGCACAGATACGCAGTATTTT
cdr3_aa: CSVGQVWRTSSTDTQYF

clone_size: NA
v_call: TRBV30
d_call: NA
j_call: TRBJ2-5
cdr3_nt: TGTGCCTGGAATCTTCGGGGTTTGACCCAGTACTTC
cdr3_aa: CAWNLRGLTQYF

clone_size: few
v_call: TRBV29-1
d_call: NA
j_call: TRBJ1-2
cdr3_nt: TGCAGCGTTGGAGGGTTTAACTATGGCTACACCTTC
cdr3_aa: CSVGGFNYGYTF

clone_size: NA
v_call: TRBV11-2
d_call: NA
j_call: TRBJ2-6
cdr3_nt: TGTGCCAGCGGTATCAGCTCTGGGGCCAACGTCCTGACTTTC
cdr3_aa: CASGISSGANVLTF

clone_size: NA
v_call: TRBV5-1
d_call: TRBD1
j_call: TRBJ1-2
cdr3_nt: TGCGCCAGCAGCTCGACAGGGGGCTGGGATGGCTACACCTTC
cdr3_aa: CASSSTGGWDGYTF

clone_size: NA
v_call: TRBV29-1
d_call: NA
j_call: TRBJ2-5
cdr3_nt: TGCAGCGTTGTCCGGACAGTGCAAGAGACCCAGTACTTC
cdr3_aa: CSVVRTVQETQYF

clone_size: NA
v_call: TRBV29-1
d_call: TRBD1
j_call: TRBJ1-2
cdr3_nt: TGCAGCGTTGACGCCCCAGGGGGCGCGTATGGCTACACCTTC
cdr3_aa: CSVDAPGGAYGYTF

clone_size: NA
v_call: TRBV25-1
d_call: NA
j_call: TRBJ2-7
cdr3_nt: TGTGCCAGCAGTGGCCGCCACAGGGCTTCCTACGAGCAGTACTTC
cdr3_aa: CASSGRHRASYEQYF

clone_size: NA
v_call: TRBV7-2
d_call: TRBD2
j_call: TRBJ2-5
cdr3_nt: TGTGCCAGCAGCCCAGGCGGGAGCGGGGAGACCCAGTACTTC
cdr3_aa: CASSPGGSGETQYF

clone_size: few
v_call: TRBV30
d_call: NA
j_call: TRBJ2-7
cdr3_nt: TGTGCCTGGAGAGGGACTCTCTCCTACGAGCAGTACTTC
cdr3_aa: CAWRGTLSYEQYF

clone_size: NA
v_call: TRBV6-1
d_call: TRBD1
j_call: TRBJ1-1
cdr3_nt: TGTGCCAGCAGTGGTGGACAGGGGATAACTGAAGCTTTCTTT
cdr3_aa: CASSGGQGITEAFF

clone_size: NA
v_call: TRBV7-2
d_call: TRBD2
j_call: TRBJ2-2
cdr3_nt: TGTGCCAGCAGAGGGACTAGCGGGTCCGGGGAGCTGTTTTTT
cdr3_aa: CASRGTSGSGELFF